Listed below are T cell receptor beta chains from one sample, sequenced in a study of regulatory T cells in long-lasting Graves disease. Via MiXCR, TCRdb re-called the multiplex PCR reads, giving one row per CDR3 protein. The table records roughly 300,000 distinct CDR3 sequences, around 21% of them present only once. Sequences were derived from peripheral blood mononuclear cells (PBMCs), sampled when the disease was refractory, from a patient treated with antithyroid drugs. The receptors were gathered from a female donor with Graves disease. Each CDR3 is given with its conserved first and last residue. The D gene is left open where the match is weak. The size of a clone is reported for some rows only, either as once, few or many, or as a class for expanded clones.

TRBV29-1	.	many	TRBJ1-1	CSVDRAGNTEAFF	TGCAGCGTTGACAGGGCAGGGAACACTGAAGCTTTCTTT
TRBV7-9	.	.	TRBJ1-1	CASSLVEGGDTEAFF	TGTGCCAGCAGCTTAGTCGAGGGTGGGGACACTGAAGCTTTCTTT
TRBV12-3/TRBV12-4	.	.	TRBJ2-2	CASSLAGEGAGELFF	TGTGCCAGCAGTTTAGCTGGGGAAGGCGCCGGGGAGCTGTTTTTT
TRBV4-1	.	few	TRBJ2-7	CASSQEQLLSYEQYF	TGCGCCAGCAGCCAAGAACAGCTCCTCTCCTACGAGCAGTACTTC
TRBV12-3/TRBV12-4	.	many	TRBJ1-5	CASSPTFRTGDQPQHF	TGTGCCAGCAGTCCTACATTTCGGACGGGGGATCAGCCCCAGCATTTT
TRBV3-1	.	.	TRBJ2-2	CASSLLVNTGELFF	TGTGCCAGCAGCCTATTAGTAAACACCGGGGAGCTGTTTTTT
TRBV5-5	.	once	TRBJ2-7	CASSLDSQTYEQCF	TGTGCCAGCAGCTTGGATTCACAAACCTACGAGCAGTGCTTC
TRBV7-9	.	.	TRBJ1-1	CASSLGQVRTEAFF	TGTGCCAGCAGCTTAGGACAGGTTCGCACTGAAGCTTTCTTT
TRBV19	TRBD2	.	TRBJ2-5	CASRKLAGGGETQYF	TGTGCCAGTAGAAAACTAGCGGGAGGAGGTGAGACCCAGTACTTC
TRBV7-9	.	few	TRBJ1-1	CASSLDGTDEAFF	TGTGCCAGCAGCTTAGACGGTACGGATGAAGCTTTCTTT
TRBV7-9	.	many	TRBJ1-2	CASSLRPGSNYGYTF	TGTGCCAGCAGCTTAAGGCCCGGCAGTAACTATGGCTACACCTTC
TRBV7-3	.	few	TRBJ1-1	CASSLIGGPLNTEAFF	TGTGCCAGCAGCTTAATCGGGGGGCCGCTGAACACTGAAGCTTTCTTT
TRBV30	.	.	TRBJ2-5	CACHSWAGAETQYF	TGTGCCTGCCATAGCTGGGCAGGAGCAGAGACCCAGTACTTC
TRBV3-1	.	many	TRBJ2-5	CASSQARQETQYF	TGTGCCAGCAGCCAGGCTCGACAAGAGACCCAGTACTTC
TRBV3-1	.	many	TRBJ2-6	CASSPRPALTSGANVLTF	TGTGCCAGCAGCCCCCGTCCCGCTTTGACGTCCGGGGCCAACGTCCTGACTTTC
TRBV19	TRBD2	.	TRBJ2-5	CASSNTGTSGSRQETQYF	TGTGCCAGTAGTAACACCGGGACTAGCGGGAGTCGTCAAGAGACCCAGTACTTC
TRBV27	TRBD1	many	TRBJ1-1	CASSFRTGREDTEAFF	TGTGCCAGCAGTTTTAGGACAGGGAGGGAAGACACTGAAGCTTTCTTT
TRBV19	TRBD1	many	TRBJ1-2	CASSGTGGTFGYTF	TGTGCCAGTAGTGGGACAGGGGGTACGTTTGGCTACACCTTC
TRBV7-2	TRBD2	few	TRBJ2-5	CASIRLAEETQYF	TGTGCCAGCATTAGACTAGCGGAAGAGACCCAGTACTTC
TRBV3-1	TRBD1	few	TRBJ1-1	CASSQEGGPRGGTEAFF	TGTGCCAGCAGCCAAGAGGGGGGCCCCAGGGGGGGGACTGAAGCTTTCTTT
TRBV12-3/TRBV12-4	.	few	TRBJ1-2	CASSPGRDYGYTF	TGTGCCAGCAGTCCGGGACGAGACTATGGCTACACCTTC
TRBV6-1	.	many	TRBJ1-5	CASNLDGTYQPQHF	TGTGCCAGCAATTTGGACGGGACTTACCAGCCCCAGCATTTT
TRBV12-3/TRBV12-4	.	many	TRBJ2-5	CASSLSSPYQETQYF	TGTGCCAGCAGTTTATCCAGTCCGTACCAAGAGACCCAGTACTTC
TRBV20-1	TRBD2	.	TRBJ2-7	CSARELAGEGVSYEQYF	TGCAGTGCTAGAGAACTAGCGGGAGAGGGAGTTTCCTACGAGCAGTACTTC
TRBV4-3	TRBD1	.	TRBJ1-2	CASSQNLGQPAMGYTF	TGCGCCAGCAGCCAAAATTTGGGACAGCCAGCTATGGGCTACACCTTC
TRBV7-2	TRBD2	many	TRBJ2-7	CASSSPRLAGSLPSSYEQYF	TGTGCCAGCAGCTCACCCCGACTAGCGGGCTCCCTCCCCTCCTCCTACGAGCAGTACTTC
TRBV27	.	few	TRBJ2-5	CASSTGSGTTQYF	TGTGCCAGCAGTACGGGGTCAGGGACAACCCAGTACTTC
TRBV4-1	.	.	TRBJ1-4	CASSQVALGNEKLFF	TGCGCCAGCAGCCAAGTGGCCCTGGGGAATGAAAAACTGTTTTTT
TRBV7-6	TRBD1	few	TRBJ2-2	CASSSPGDSLYTGELFF	TGTGCCAGCAGCTCCCCAGGGGACAGCCTTTACACCGGGGAGCTGTTTTTT
TRBV12-3/TRBV12-4	.	many	TRBJ1-5	CASSFLGHGQPQHF	TGTGCCAGCAGTTTTCTTGGGCACGGGCAGCCCCAGCATTTT
TRBV30	.	.	TRBJ2-3	CAWSDVGTDTQYF	TGTGCCTGGAGTGATGTAGGCACAGATACGCAGTATTTT
TRBV7-9	.	.	TRBJ2-7	CASSSSVTYEQYF	TGTGCCAGCAGCTCTAGCGTCACTTACGAGCAGTACTTC
TRBV27	.	many	TRBJ2-7	CASSSNSYEQYF	TGTGCCAGCAGTTCTAACAGCTACGAGCAGTACTTC
TRBV29-1	.	.	TRBJ1-5	CSVEEGGNQPQHF	TGCAGCGTTGAAGAAGGGGGGAATCAGCCCCAGCATTTT
TRBV11-2	.	.	TRBJ1-1	CASSLGDRNAEAFF	TGTGCCAGCAGCTTAGGTGATAGAAACGCTGAAGCTTTCTTT
TRBV12-3/TRBV12-4	.	few	TRBJ1-6	CASSLFGADNSPLHF	TGTGCCAGCAGTTTATTTGGGGCCGATAATTCACCCCTCCACTTT
TRBV30	.	many	TRBJ1-4	CAWKGLTNEKLFF	TGTGCCTGGAAGGGCTTGACTAATGAAAAACTGTTTTTT
TRBV2	.	.	TRBJ2-3	CASSGLTDTQYF	TGTGCCAGCAGTGGCCTCACAGATACGCAGTATTTT
TRBV5-1	TRBD1	few	TRBJ1-4	CASSRTGFEDEKLFF	TGCGCCAGCAGCAGGACAGGGTTTGAAGATGAAAAACTGTTTTTT
TRBV11-2	.	.	TRBJ2-2	CASSQVRGTGELFF	TGTGCCAGCAGCCAAGTACGGGGCACCGGGGAGCTGTTTTTT
TRBV5-1	.	.	TRBJ2-3	CASSGLAVGSSTDTQYF	TGCGCCAGCAGCGGACTGGCGGTCGGATCTAGCACAGATACGCAGTATTTT
TRBV6-1	TRBD2	once	TRBJ2-7	CASNLLAGGPYEQYF	TGTGCCAGCAACCTACTAGCGGGGGGCCCCTACGAGCAGTACTTC
TRBV28	.	.	TRBJ2-3	CASGLAHYTDTQYF	TGTGCCAGCGGGCTAGCCCATTACACAGATACGCAGTATTTT
TRBV27	.	few	TRBJ1-2	CASSSNPSRQGGGRGYTF	TGTGCCAGCAGTTCTAACCCGTCCCGGCAGGGCGGAGGACGAGGCTACACCTTC
TRBV6-1	TRBD1	.	TRBJ1-5	CASSRDRAVEPQHF	TGTGCCAGCAGCCGGGACAGGGCGGTGGAGCCCCAGCATTTT